The 3 T cell receptor beta chains presented below share a single source sample, sequenced in a study of blood T cell repertoires in COVID-19. Profiled with immunoSEQ multiplex PCR; TCRdb holds only in-frame clones, not every one. The sample has 350,000 or so clones, roughly nine tenths seen once. The sequencing sample was made of peripheral blood. The receptors here all came from a woman in her fifties or sixties with COVID-19, enrolled during active disease.

This clone was seen just once. The genes are TRBV6-5 and TRBJ1-1; the D gene is possibly TRBD1 (5 bases). This CDR3 comprises 13 residues. Germline V lookup: CDR1 MNHEY, CDR2 SVGAGI. V was shortened by 8 bases and J by 11 bases, with 21 bases between the two germline ends. The CDR3 loop is CASESGTQKLAFF. Written as DNA, the CDR3 is TGTGCCAGCGAGTCCGGGACTCAAAAACTCGCTTTCTTT.

This chain uses TRBV11-2 with TRBJ1-2; TRBD1 agrees at 8 bases. The J segment lost 4 bases and the V segment lost 5 bases, leaving 6 bases of the junction unmatched. The CDR3 length is 14 residues. Looked up from germline, CDR1 is SGHAT and CDR2 is FQNNGV. CDR3 protein: CASSLQGAVYGYTF. The CDR3 nucleotides are TGTGCCAGCAGCCTGCAGGGGGCGGTCTATGGCTACACCTTC.

The J gene is TRBJ2-7, the V gene TRBV6-5, with TRBD2 as a possible D gene (6 bases). The germline V and J ends were trimmed by 8 bases and 1 base, with 18 bases remaining between them. CDR3 length: 15 amino acids. Germline CDR1 reads MNHEY; CDR2 reads SVGAGI. CDR3 bases: TGTGCCAGCGCGACCGAGGAGGGGATATCCTACGAGCAGTACTTC. Translated: CASATEEGISYEQYF.